This TCR beta chain was recovered during a study of T-cell memory formation after mild COVID-19. Looking at the study overall: Across donors, TCR clusters were largely donor specific.

Study conclusions and caveats: Contracting clones from day 15 to 85 showed balanced CD4/CD8; later expanders favored CD4+. Pre-infection memory showed some responding clones, and this suggested that cross-reactive memory joined.

Germline lookup yields CDR1 SEHNR and CDR2 FQNEAQ (reference sequence). V was pared by 1 base and J by 1 base, with 7 bases between. The CDR3 length is 14 residues. cDNA libraries for TCR alpha and TCR beta, carrying sample barcodes and UMIs, came from 5'RACE with constant-segment primers. Using its own MiXCR run on the 5' RACE reads, TCRdb lists one record per CDR3 protein. The sample consists of fewer than 300,000 distinct CDR3 sequences, 16% of them appearing once. This clonotype was observed a handful of times. Its antigen is not known. V usage is TRBV7-9 and J usage is TRBJ1-1; D is undetermined. The sequence was obtained from a man younger than 35 who had mild COVID-19 (a few samples of this study predate the infection). Cell type and time point are not known. Material: PBMCs or a T cell subset sorted from them (not recorded which). CDR3 loop: CASSLVPENTEAFF. The CDR3 DNA follows: TGTGCCAGCAGCTTAGTACCGGAGAACACTGAAGCTTTCTTT.